Shown below are 22 T cell receptor beta chains from a single sample sequenced in a study of PD-1 blockade in classical Hodgkin lymphoma. TCRdb's copy holds only in-frame clones and misses some; the assay was immunoSEQ multiplex PCR. The sample has fewer than 4,500 clones, 70% to 80% seen once. The time point was: cycle 4 day 1 (C4D1), after five to seven weeks of nivolumab. Autologous stem cell transplantation was followed by relapse in every patient, and brentuximab vedotin exposure varied. The study isolated CD8+ T cells from thawed PBMCs by magnetic negative selection. The sample was CD8+ T cells from blood, taken before the fourth cycle of nivolumab. These receptors all come from a human donor with classical Hodgkin lymphoma.

The V call is TRBV7-9, the J call TRBJ2-7; D perhaps matches TRBD2 (6 bases). Trimming took off 5 bases at V and 6 bases at J, with 14 bases between the two ends. CDR3 length: 13 amino acids. Germline CDR1 and CDR2: SEHNR and FQNEAQ (reference sequence). CDR3 in amino acids: CASSTGLLGEQYF. DNA for the CDR3: TGTGCCAGCAGCACGGGACTCCTGGGCGAGCAGTACTTC.

The J gene is TRBJ2-7, the V gene TRBV7-2; 8 bases match TRBD2. V was pared by 2 bases and J by 3 bases, with 3 bases of the junction left unmatched. The CDR3 loop spans 14 amino acids. CDR1 and CDR2 (germline): SGHTA, FQGNSA. This CDR3 is CASSLPSGFYEQYF. CDR3 in DNA: TGTGCCAGCAGCTTACCTAGCGGGTTCTACGAGCAGTACTTC.

By share, this clone counts as medium-sized (0.01 to 0.1%). This rearrangement joins TRBV9 to TRBJ2-5; 7 nucleotides agree with TRBD2. Germline V lookup: CDR1 SGDLS, CDR2 YYNGEE. The CDR3 spans 15 residues. Trimming took 4 bases from V and 0 from J; bases not matched to a gene: 6. The CDR3 region is CASSPGGSDQETQYF. CDR3 bases: TGTGCCAGCAGCCCGGGGGGTAGCGACCAAGAGACCCAGTACTTC. Full variable domain (missing parts from reference TRBV9 and TRBJ2-5): DSGVTQTPKHLITATGQRVTLRCSPRSGDLSVYWYQQSLDQGLQFLIQYYNGEERAKGNILERFSAQQFPDLHSELNLSSLELGDSALYFCASSPGGSDQETQYFGPGTRLLVL.

The chain carries TRBV7-9 and TRBJ1-2, with D tentatively TRBD1 (5 bases). V dropped 8 bases and J dropped 0 bases, with 16 bases sitting between them. Germline V gene data show CDR1 as SEHNR and CDR2 as FQNEAQ (reference sequence). This CDR3 spans 15 amino acids. The CDR3 loop reads CASRSGLDSNYGYTF. CDR3 DNA: TGTGCCAGCCGTTCAGGGTTGGATTCTAACTATGGCTACACCTTC.

The CDR3 DNA reads as TGTGCCAGCAGCTTGGCCGTGGGGGCAGGCTATGGCTACACCTTC. It encodes CASSLAVGAGYGYTF. The rearrangement links TRBV5-4 to TRBJ1-2, with a tentative D call TRBD1 (6 bases). This CDR3 is built from 15 residues. The germline V gene encodes CDR1 SGHNT and CDR2 YYREEE (reference sequence). The V gene lost 0 bases and the J gene lost 4 bases, with 13 bases spanning the gap.

This clone has just one count. This sequence joins TRBV7-8 and TRBJ1-5, with D tentatively TRBD1 (6 bases). The CDR3 has 14 residues. Trimming shortened V by 3 bases and J by 6 bases, and 12 bases separated the two germline ends. The germline CDR1 and CDR2 sequences are SGHVS and FQNEAQ. CDR3 region: CASSLRGEVQPQHF. CDR3 bases: TGTGCCAGCAGCTTGAGGGGGGAGGTTCAGCCCCAGCATTTT.

The chain is built from TRBV19 and TRBJ1-5; 9 positions match TRBD1. Germline values: CDR1 LNHDA, CDR2 SQIVND (reference sequence). The CDR3 has 14 amino acids. V was pared by 10 bases and J by 4 bases, with 8 bases of the junction left unmatched. CDR3 nucleotide sequence: TGTGCCACCTGGACAGGGGTATGGAATCAGCCCCAGCATTTT. This sequence encodes CATWTGVWNQPQHF.

The rearrangement uses TRBV4-3 and TRBJ2-7; TRBD1 agrees at 7 bases. J gave up 8 bases and V 4 bases, and 14 bases lay outside the gene matches. The CDR3 totals 15 residues. The germline gives CDR1 LGHNA, CDR2 YSLEER. Written as DNA, the CDR3 is TGCGCCAGCAGCCCGTTATTCGGACAGGCCGATCAGCAGTACTTC. Encoded protein: CASSPLFGQADQQYF.

The chain recombines TRBV5-1 with TRBJ1-1; D is uncertain. The V end lost 4 bases, the J end lost 0 bases, and 13 bases lay between the germline ends. The germline V gene has CDR1 SGHRS and CDR2 YFSETQ. The CDR3 totals 15 residues. The CDR3: CASSGRRGLNTEAFF. CDR3 sequence (DNA): TGCGCCAGCAGCGGGCGACGGGGATTGAACACTGAAGCTTTCTTT.

The sample holds a few counts of this clone. The chain uses TRBV13 and TRBJ1-2; D is unclear. Germline V gene sequence: CDR1 PRHDT, CDR2 FYEKMQ (reference sequence). The CDR3 totals 13 residues. The ends were cut back, 4 bases at V and 3 bases at J, with 9 bases in the middle. Here the CDR3 reads CASSSDQDYGYTF. CDR3 in DNA: TGTGCCAGCAGCTCGGACCAGGACTATGGCTACACCTTC.

The chain couples TRBV27 to TRBJ2-7; the match to TRBD2 covers 7 bases. The CDR3 is 14 residues long. Germline V CDR1 and CDR2: MNHEY, SMNVEV (reference sequence). Germline trimming cut 3 bases from V and 3 bases from J; bases unmatched to any gene: 5. As DNA, the CDR3 is TGTGCCAGCAGTTTGGGGGGGAAGAACTACGAGCAGTACTTC. Protein: CASSLGGKNYEQYF.

This chain joins TRBV2 and TRBJ1-6; D may be TRBD1 (6 bases). Germline lookup yields CDR1 SNHLY and CDR2 FYNNEI. The V end lost 6 bases, the J end lost 10 bases, and 13 bases lay between the germline ends. There are 13 residues in the CDR3. The CDR3 region has the DNA TGTGCCAGCAGGGCCCCGGACAGCTCACCCCTCCACTTT. Residues: CASRAPDSSPLHF.

By share, this clone ranks as hyperexpanded. The V call is TRBV6-5, the J call TRBJ1-3; D is undetermined. The CDR3 has 14 residues. Germline V gene lookup returns CDR1 MNHEY and CDR2 SVGAGI. The ends were cut back, 6 bases at V and 1 base at J, with 10 bases in the middle. The CDR3, as DNA: TGTGCCAGCAGCAAGACGGATTCTGGAAACACCATATATTTT. This translates into CASSKTDSGNTIYF.

The chain employs TRBV6-6 and TRBJ2-5; D possibly uses TRBD1 or TRBD2 (5 bases each). Per germline, CDR1 MNHNY and CDR2 SVGAGI (reference sequence). Trimming stripped 0 bases from V and 3 bases from J, with 11 bases between. The CDR3 is 15 amino acids. Written as DNA, the CDR3 is TGTGCCAGCAGTTACTCGAGGGCAGGGAAAGAGACCCAGTACTTC. Its protein is CASSYSRAGKETQYF.

The chain is built from TRBV10-3 and TRBJ2-3; D is unclear. Germline CDR1 and CDR2: ENHRY and SYGVKD. The CDR3 covers 12 residues. The V end was cut by 4 bases, the J end by 5 bases, with 7 bases between. CDR3 DNA: TGTGCCATCAGTGTTACGGGAGATACGCAGTATTTT. It specifies CAISVTGDTQYF.

This clone was recorded a few times. V is TRBV7-2 and J is TRBJ1-2, with no clear D. V lost 2 bases to trimming and J lost 6 bases, with 4 bases between them. The length of the CDR3 is 11 residues. Germline CDR1 and CDR2: SGHTA and FQGNSA. The CDR3 region is CASSLKDGYTF. The CDR3 coding sequence is TGTGCCAGCAGCTTAAAGGATGGCTACACCTTC.

This clone was recorded a few times. The gene calls are TRBV7-2 and TRBJ2-5; TRBD2 aligns across 9 bases. CDR1 SGHTA and CDR2 FQGNSA come from the germline V gene. The length of the CDR3 is 15 residues. V shed 1 base, J shed 5 bases, and the junction held 5 bases outside the gene matches. CDR3 protein: CASSLEAGGLETQYF. The DNA of the CDR3 is TGTGCCAGCAGCTTAGAAGCGGGGGGTCTCGAGACCCAGTACTTC.

The chain links TRBV28 to TRBJ2-5; no firm D call. In germline, CDR1 is MDHEN, CDR2 SYDVKM. The ends were cut back, 8 bases at V and 6 bases at J, with 13 bases in the middle. CDR3 length: 12 residues. CDR3 in amino acids: CASAYELKTQYF. In DNA form, the CDR3 reads TGTGCCAGCGCGTATGAGTTGAAGACCCAGTACTTC.

The chain carries TRBV4-3 and TRBJ2-7, with D possibly TRBD2 on 5 matching bases. Germline CDR1 LGHNA, CDR2 YSLEER. V lost 1 base and J lost 2, with 9 bases in between. CDR3 size: 14 residues. The CDR3 nucleotides read TGCGCCAGCAGCCAAGGGCGAGGGACCTACGAGCAGTACTTC. Translating it yields CASSQGRGTYEQYF.

The chain has TRBV7-2 and TRBJ1-2; TRBD1 might be the D (6 bases). V dropped 3 bases and J dropped 8 bases, with 19 bases sitting between them. CDR1 SGHTA and CDR2 FQGNSA come from the germline V gene. CDR3 length: 15 residues. CDR3 DNA sequence: TGTGCCAGCAGCTTTACAGGGATCCCTTCGGGGGGCTACACCTTC. It codes for CASSFTGIPSGGYTF.

This clone occurred a few times. J is TRBJ1-6 and V is TRBV15; D possibly corresponds to TRBD1 (6 bases). Germline V gives CDR1 LNHNV, CDR2 YYDKDF (reference sequence). The CDR3 loop spans 15 amino acids. Deletions cut 0 bases from V and 9 bases from J, with 12 bases between. The CDR3 is CATSRERGPGSPLHF. Written as DNA, the CDR3 is TGTGCCACCAGCAGAGAACGGGGGCCCGGTTCACCCCTCCACTTT.

The chain employs TRBV29-1 and TRBJ2-1; 9 nucleotides agree with TRBD2. The germline gives CDR1 SQVTM, CDR2 ANQGSEA. The CDR3 has 15 amino acids. With 5 bases clipped from V and 0 bases from J, the junction kept 5 bases outside the gene matches. The CDR3 here is CSVSSGGSSYNEQFF. CDR3 nucleotide sequence: TGCAGCGTTTCGAGCGGGGGGAGCTCCTACAATGAGCAGTTCTTC.